The clone carrying this T cell receptor (beta chain) was recorded a few times. Measured with immunoSEQ multiplex PCR; TCRdb has only the in-frame clones, and not every one. The repertoire has over 90,000 clones, about 84% of them found once; the top ten carry around 2.9%. V dropped 5 bases and J dropped 1 base, with 11 bases sitting between them. This CDR3 has 14 residues. Per germline, CDR1 MNHNY and CDR2 SVGAGI (reference sequence). These data belong to a study of glioma-infiltrating T cells after dendritic cell vaccination. All glioblastoma patients lacked an isocitrate dehydrogenase mutation. The TCR comes from a human donor with glioblastoma. V gene TRBV6-6 combines with J gene TRBJ2-5; weak D call: TRBD2 (5 bases). The material was blood, obtained before dendritic cell vaccination. The CDR3 DNA reads TGTGCCAGCAGTACGTGGACTCTCCAAGAGACCCAGTACTTC. It encodes CASSTWTLQETQYF.